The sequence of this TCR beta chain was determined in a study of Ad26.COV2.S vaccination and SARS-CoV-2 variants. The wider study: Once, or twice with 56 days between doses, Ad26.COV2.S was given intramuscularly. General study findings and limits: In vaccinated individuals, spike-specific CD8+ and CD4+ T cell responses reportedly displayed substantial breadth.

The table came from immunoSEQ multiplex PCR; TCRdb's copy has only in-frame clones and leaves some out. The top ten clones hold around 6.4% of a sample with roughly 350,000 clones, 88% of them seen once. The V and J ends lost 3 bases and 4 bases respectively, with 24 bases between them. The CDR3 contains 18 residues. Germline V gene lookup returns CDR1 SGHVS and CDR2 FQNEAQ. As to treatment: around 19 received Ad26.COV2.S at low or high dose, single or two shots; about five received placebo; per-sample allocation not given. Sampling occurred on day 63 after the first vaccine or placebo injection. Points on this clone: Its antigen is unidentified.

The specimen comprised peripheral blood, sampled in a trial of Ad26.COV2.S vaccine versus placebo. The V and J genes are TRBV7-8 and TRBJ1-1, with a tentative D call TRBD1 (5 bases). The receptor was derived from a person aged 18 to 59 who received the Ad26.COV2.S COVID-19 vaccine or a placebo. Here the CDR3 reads CASSLGGGGSIRGTEAFF. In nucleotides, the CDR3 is TGTGCCAGCAGCTTGGGGGGTGGTGGGTCGATTCGGGGCACTGAAGCTTTCTTT.